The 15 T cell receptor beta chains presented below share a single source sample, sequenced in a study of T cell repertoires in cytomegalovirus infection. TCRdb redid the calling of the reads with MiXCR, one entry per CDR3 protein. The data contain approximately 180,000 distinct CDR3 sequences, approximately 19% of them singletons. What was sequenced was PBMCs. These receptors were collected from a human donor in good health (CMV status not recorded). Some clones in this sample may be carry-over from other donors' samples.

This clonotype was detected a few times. Here the CDR3 reads CASGPGGYEQYF. The CDR3 region has the DNA TGCGCCAGCGGGCCAGGGGGCTACGAGCAGTACTTC. The chain links TRBV23-1 to TRBJ2-7; TRBD1 agrees at 7 bases. TRBV23-1 is placed among ORFs of uncertain function. The CDR3 totals 12 residues. Trimming cost V 8 bases and J 3 bases; bases outside gene matches: 4.

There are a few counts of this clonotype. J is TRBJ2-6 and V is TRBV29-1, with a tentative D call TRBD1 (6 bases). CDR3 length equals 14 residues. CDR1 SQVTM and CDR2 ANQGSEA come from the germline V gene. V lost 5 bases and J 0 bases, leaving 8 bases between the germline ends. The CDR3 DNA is TGCAGCGTTCCGACAGGCTCTGGGGCCAACGTCCTGACTTTC. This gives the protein CSVPTGSGANVLTF.

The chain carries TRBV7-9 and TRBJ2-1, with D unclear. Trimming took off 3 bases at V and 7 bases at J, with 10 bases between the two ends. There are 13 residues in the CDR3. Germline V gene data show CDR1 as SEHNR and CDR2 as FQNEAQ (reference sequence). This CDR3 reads CASSFSTRNEQFF. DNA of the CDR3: TGTGCCAGCAGCTTCTCGACCAGAAATGAGCAGTTCTTC.

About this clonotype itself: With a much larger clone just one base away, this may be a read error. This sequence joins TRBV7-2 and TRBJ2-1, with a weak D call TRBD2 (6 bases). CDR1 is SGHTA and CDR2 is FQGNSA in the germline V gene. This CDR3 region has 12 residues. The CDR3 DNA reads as TGTGGCAGCAGCTGGAGGGGCGCTGAGCAGTTCTTC. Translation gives CGSSWRGAEQFF.

CDR3 residues: CASSQALGWHTDTQYF. CDR3 DNA: TGTGCCAGCAGCCAAGCCCTGGGGTGGCACACAGATACGCAGTATTTT. The chain employs TRBV14 and TRBJ2-3; D call uncertain. The CDR3 runs to 16 residues. Germline V gives CDR1 SGHDN, CDR2 FVKESK. Trimming left V 1 base short and J 2 bases short, with 13 bases between.

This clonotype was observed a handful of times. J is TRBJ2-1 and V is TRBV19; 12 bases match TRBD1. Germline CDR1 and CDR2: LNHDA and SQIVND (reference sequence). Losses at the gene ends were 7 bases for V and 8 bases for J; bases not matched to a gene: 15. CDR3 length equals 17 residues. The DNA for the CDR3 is TGTGCCAGTACTCCCCCACACGGGACAGGGGGCTTCGATGAGCAGTTCTTC. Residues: CASTPPHGTGGFDEQFF.

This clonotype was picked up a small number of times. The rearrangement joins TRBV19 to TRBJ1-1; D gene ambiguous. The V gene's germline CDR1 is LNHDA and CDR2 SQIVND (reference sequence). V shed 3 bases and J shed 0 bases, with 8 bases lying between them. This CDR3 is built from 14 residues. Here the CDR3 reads CASSMGRMNTEAFF. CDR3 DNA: TGTGCCAGTAGTATGGGGAGGATGAACACTGAAGCTTTCTTT.

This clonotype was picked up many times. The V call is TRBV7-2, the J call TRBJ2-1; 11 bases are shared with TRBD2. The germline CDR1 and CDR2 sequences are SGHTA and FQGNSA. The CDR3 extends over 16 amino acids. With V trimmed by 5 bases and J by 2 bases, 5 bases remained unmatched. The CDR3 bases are TGTGCCAGCAGCCGGGCTAGCGGGAGGACCTACAATGAGCAGTTCTTC. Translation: CASSRASGRTYNEQFF.

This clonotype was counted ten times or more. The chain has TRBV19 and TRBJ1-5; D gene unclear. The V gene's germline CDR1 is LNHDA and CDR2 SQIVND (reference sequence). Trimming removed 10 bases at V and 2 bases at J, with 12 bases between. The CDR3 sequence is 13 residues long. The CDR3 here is CATRFRGNQPQHF. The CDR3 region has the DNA TGTGCCACCCGATTTAGGGGCAATCAGCCCCAGCATTTT. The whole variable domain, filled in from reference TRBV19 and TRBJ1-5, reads DGGITQSPKYLFRKEGQNVTLSCEQNLNHDAMYWYRQDPGQGLRLIYYSQIVNDFQKGDIAEGYSVSREKKESFPLTVTSAQKNPTAFYLCATRFRGNQPQHFGDGTRLSIL.

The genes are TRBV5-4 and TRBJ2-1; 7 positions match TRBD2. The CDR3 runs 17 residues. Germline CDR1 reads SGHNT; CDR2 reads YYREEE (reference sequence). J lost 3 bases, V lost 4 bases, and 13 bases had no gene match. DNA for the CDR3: TGTGCCAGCAGCAATCGACTTTCTAGCGGAGACTACAATGAGCAGTTCTTC. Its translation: CASSNRLSSGDYNEQFF.

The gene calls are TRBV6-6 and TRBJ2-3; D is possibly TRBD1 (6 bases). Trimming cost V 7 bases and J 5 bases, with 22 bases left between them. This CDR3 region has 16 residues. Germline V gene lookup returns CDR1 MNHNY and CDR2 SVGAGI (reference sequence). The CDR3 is CASKDPTGRRRDTQYF. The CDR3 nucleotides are TGTGCCAGCAAGGACCCGACAGGCCGCCGGAGAGATACGCAGTATTTT.

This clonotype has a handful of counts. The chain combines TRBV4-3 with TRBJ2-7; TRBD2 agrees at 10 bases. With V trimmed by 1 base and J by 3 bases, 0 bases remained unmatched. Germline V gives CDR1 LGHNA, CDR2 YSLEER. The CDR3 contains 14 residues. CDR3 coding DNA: TGCGCCAGCAGCCAAGGGACTAGCGGCTACGAGCAGTACTTC. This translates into CASSQGTSGYEQYF.

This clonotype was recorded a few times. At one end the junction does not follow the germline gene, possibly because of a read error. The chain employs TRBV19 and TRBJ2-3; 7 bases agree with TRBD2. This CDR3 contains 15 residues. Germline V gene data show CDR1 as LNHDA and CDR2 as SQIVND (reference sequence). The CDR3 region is CASGIGQGGPDTQYF. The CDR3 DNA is TGTGCCAGTGGTATTGGGCAGGGAGGGCCAGATACGCAGTATTTT.

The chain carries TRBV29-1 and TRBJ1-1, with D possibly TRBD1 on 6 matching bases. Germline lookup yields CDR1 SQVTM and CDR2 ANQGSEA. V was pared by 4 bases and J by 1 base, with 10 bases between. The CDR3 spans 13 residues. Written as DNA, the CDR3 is TGCAGCGTTGTAAGACAGGAGAACACTGAAGCTTTCTTT. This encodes CSVVRQENTEAFF.

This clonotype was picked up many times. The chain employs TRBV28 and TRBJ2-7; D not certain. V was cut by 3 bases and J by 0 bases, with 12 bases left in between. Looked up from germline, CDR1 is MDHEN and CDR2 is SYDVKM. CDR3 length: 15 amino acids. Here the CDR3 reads CASSLMDGNSYEQYF. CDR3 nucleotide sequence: TGTGCCAGCAGTTTGATGGACGGTAACTCCTACGAGCAGTACTTC.